This T cell receptor beta chain was documented in a study of blood T cell repertoires in COVID-19. Study at large: Both acute and convalescent COVID-19 samples were obtained from the United States, Italy and Spain.

CDR1 and CDR2 from the germline V gene are LGHDT and YNNKEL (reference sequence). The CDR3 loop spans 14 amino acids. Trimming took off 4 bases at V and 2 bases at J, with 9 bases between the two ends. The method was immunoSEQ multiplex PCR; TCRdb's version includes in-frame clones alone and lacks a portion of them. The top ten clones hold approximately 13% of a sample with a few hundred thousand clones, around 88% of them seen once. The TCR comes from a man older than 75 with acute or convalescent COVID-19. The rearrangement links TRBV3-1 (or the pseudogene TRBV3-2) to TRBJ1-3; D remains ambiguous. The sequencing input was peripheral blood. CDR3 coding DNA: TGTGCCAGCAGCCCCCCGGTAGCTGGAAACACCATATATTTT. Protein product: CASSPPVAGNTIYF.